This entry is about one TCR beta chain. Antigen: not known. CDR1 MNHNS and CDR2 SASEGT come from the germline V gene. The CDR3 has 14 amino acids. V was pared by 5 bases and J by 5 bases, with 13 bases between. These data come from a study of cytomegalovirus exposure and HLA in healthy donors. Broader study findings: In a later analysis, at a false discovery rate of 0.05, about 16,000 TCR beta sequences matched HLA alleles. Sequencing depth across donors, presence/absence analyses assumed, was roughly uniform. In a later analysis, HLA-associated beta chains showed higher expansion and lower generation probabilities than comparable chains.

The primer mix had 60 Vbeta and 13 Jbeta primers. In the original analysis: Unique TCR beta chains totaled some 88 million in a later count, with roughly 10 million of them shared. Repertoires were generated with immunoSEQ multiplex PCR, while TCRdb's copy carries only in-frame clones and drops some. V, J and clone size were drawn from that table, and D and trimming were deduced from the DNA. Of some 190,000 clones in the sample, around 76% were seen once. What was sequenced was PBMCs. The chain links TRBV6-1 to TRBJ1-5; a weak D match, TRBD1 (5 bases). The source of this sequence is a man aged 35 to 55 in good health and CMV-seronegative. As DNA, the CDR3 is TGTGCCAGCAGTCGGGGGAGGGGATATCAGCCCCAGCATTTT. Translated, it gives CASSRGRGYQPQHF.